Presented here are 5 T cell receptor beta chains from one specimen sequenced in a study of T cells in Graves' hyperthyroidism and ophthalmopathy. The source material, RNA transcripts, was used to amplify TCR beta CDR3 regions. HTBI primers were the set used in a first-round RT-PCR of the TCR CDR3. TCRdb reprocessed the multiplex PCR reads via MiXCR and lists one record per CDR3 protein. Of approximately 510,000 distinct CDR3 sequences listed, roughly 45% were seen once; the top ten hold 44%. The sequenced sample was peripheral blood or thyroid tissue (not recorded which). The source of these receptors is an adult woman with Graves' disease, either hyperthyroidism or ophthalmopathy (not recorded which).

Concerning this clonotype: This clone may be a read error of a much larger clone one base away. Because it lacks the conserved phenylalanine or tryptophan at the end, this CDR3 is likely a read error. The CDR3 DNA sequence: TGTGCCAGCAGTAGCGGCCGCCCAACCTACGAGCAGTACTCC. As protein: CASSSGRPTYEQYS. The chain links TRBV12-3 or TRBV12-4 to TRBJ2-7, with D perhaps matching TRBD2 (5 bases). This CDR3 is 14 amino acids long. V shed 5 bases and J shed 2 bases, with 13 bases lying between them.

This clonotype appeared a single time. The chain carries TRBV15 and TRBJ1-1; a possible D gene is TRBD1 (5 bases). V was trimmed by 3 bases and J by 0 bases, leaving 23 bases between them. The CDR3 extends over 19 amino acids. The germline V gene encodes CDR1 LNHNV and CDR2 YYDKDF (reference sequence). CDR3 protein: CATSSPPGSEAFMNTEAFF. DNA of the CDR3: TGTGCCACCAGCAGTCCCCCAGGGAGCGAGGCATTCATGAACACTGAAGCTTTCTTT.

V usage is TRBV6-1 and J usage is TRBJ1-1; 10 nucleotides agree with TRBD1. Germline-derived CDR1 and CDR2 are MNHNS and SASEGT. This CDR3 is built from 15 residues. V lost 1 base to trimming and J lost 6 bases; unmatched junction nucleotides: 5. CDR3 sequence: CASSEEPTGGPEAFF. The CDR3 coding sequence is TGTGCCAGCAGTGAAGAACCGACAGGGGGCCCTGAAGCTTTCTTT.

The DNA for the CDR3 is TGCAGTGCTAGAGATCTAGAGGCGGGGGGCGGCCAGCCCCAGCATTTT. Its protein product is CSARDLEAGGGQPQHF. V is TRBV20-1 and J is TRBJ1-5; a weak D match, TRBD1 (6 bases). Trimming cost V 0 bases and J 7 bases, with 19 bases left between them. CDR3 length: 16 amino acids. Germline CDR1 and CDR2: DFQATT and SNEGSKA (reference sequence).

The gene calls are TRBV3-1 and TRBJ1-6; TRBD1 might be the D (6 bases). Germline loops: CDR1 LGHDT, CDR2 YNNKEL (reference sequence). The CDR3 contains 13 residues. Between the trimmed V and J ends, which lost 3 bases and 10 bases, there was a span of 10 bases. The CDR3 here is CASSHPGDSPLHF. In DNA, the CDR3 is TGTGCCAGCAGCCACCCAGGGGACTCACCCCTCCACTTT.